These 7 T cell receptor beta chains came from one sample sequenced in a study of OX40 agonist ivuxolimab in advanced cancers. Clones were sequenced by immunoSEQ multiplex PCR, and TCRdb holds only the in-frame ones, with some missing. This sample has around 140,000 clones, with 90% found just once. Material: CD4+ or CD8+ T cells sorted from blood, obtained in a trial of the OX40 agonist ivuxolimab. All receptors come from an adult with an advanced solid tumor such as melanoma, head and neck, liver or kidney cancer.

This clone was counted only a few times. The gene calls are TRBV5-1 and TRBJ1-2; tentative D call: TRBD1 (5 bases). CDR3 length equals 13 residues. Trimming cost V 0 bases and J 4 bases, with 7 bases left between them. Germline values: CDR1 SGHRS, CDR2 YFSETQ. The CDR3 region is CASSLEGSYGYTF. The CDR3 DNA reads TGCGCCAGCAGCTTGGAGGGGAGCTATGGCTACACCTTC.

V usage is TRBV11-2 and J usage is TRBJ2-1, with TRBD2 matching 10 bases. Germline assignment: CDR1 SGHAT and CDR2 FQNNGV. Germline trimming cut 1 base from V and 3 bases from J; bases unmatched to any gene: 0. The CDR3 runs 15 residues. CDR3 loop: CASSLGLAGYNEQFF. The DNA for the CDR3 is TGTGCCAGCAGCTTAGGACTAGCGGGCTACAATGAGCAGTTCTTC.

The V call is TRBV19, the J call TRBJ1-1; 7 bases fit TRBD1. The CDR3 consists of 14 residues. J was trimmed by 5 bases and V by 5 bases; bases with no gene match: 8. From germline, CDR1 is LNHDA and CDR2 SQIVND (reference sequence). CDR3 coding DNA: TGTGCCAGTAGTCCCCACAGGGGTGGGACTGAAGCTTTCTTT. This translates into CASSPHRGGTEAFF.

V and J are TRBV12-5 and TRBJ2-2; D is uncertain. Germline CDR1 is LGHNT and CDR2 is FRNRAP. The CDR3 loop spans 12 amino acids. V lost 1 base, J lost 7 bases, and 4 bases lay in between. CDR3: CASGLGGGELFF. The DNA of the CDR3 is TGTGCTAGTGGTTTGGGGGGCGGGGAGCTGTTTTTT.

The CDR3: CASSVNRDRVSYEQYF. The CDR3 nucleotides are TGTGCCAGCAGTGTCAACCGGGACAGGGTCTCCTACGAGCAGTACTTC. V is TRBV6-1 and J is TRBJ2-7; 9 bases line up with TRBD1. V lost 4 bases to trimming and J lost 0 bases; unmatched junction nucleotides: 7. The CDR3 spans 16 residues. Germline lookup yields CDR1 MNHNS and CDR2 SASEGT.

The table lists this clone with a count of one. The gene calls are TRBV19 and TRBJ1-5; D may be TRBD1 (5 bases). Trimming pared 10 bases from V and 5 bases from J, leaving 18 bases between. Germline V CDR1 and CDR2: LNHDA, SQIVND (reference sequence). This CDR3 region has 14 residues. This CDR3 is CATQGQPKHQPQHF. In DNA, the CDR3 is TGTGCCACCCAAGGACAACCTAAGCATCAGCCCCAGCATTTT. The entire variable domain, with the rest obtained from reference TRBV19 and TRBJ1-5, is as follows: DGGITQSPKYLFRKEGQNVTLSCEQNLNHDAMYWYRQDPGQGLRLIYYSQIVNDFQKGDIAEGYSVSREKKESFPLTVTSAQKNPTAFYLCATQGQPKHQPQHFGDGTRLSIL.

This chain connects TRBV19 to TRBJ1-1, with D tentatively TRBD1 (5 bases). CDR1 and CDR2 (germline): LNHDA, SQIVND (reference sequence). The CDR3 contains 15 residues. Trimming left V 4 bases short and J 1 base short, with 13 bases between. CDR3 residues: CASSSPPGGNTEAFF. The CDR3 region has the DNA TGTGCCAGTAGTAGCCCCCCTGGGGGGAACACTGAAGCTTTCTTT.